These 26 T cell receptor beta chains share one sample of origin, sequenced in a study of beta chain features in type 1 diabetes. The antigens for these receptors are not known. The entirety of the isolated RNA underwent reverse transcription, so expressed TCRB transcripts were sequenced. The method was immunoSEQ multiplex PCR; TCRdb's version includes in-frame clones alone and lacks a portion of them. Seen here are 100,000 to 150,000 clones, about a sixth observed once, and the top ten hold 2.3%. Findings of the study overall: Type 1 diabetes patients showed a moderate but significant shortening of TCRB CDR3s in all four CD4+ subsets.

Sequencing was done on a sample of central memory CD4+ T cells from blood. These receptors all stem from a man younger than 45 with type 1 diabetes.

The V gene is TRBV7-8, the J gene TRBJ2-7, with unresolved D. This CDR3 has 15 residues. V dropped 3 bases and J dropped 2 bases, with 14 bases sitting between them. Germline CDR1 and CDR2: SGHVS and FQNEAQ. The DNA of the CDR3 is TGTGCCAGCAGCTTCGCCGGATCTGGGACCTACGAGCAGTACTTC. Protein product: CASSFAGSGTYEQYF. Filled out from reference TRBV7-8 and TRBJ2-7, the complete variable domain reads GAGVSQSPRYKVAKRGQDVALRCDPISGHVSLFWYQQALGQGPEFLTYFQNEAQLDKSGLPSDRFFAERPEGSVSTLKIQRTQQEDSAVYLCASSFAGSGTYEQYFGPGTRLTVT.

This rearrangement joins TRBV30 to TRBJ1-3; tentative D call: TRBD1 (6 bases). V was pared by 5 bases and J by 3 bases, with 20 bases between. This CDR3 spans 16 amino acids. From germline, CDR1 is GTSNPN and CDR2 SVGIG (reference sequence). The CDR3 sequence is CAWAGLQGGDGNTIYF. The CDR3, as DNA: TGTGCCTGGGCCGGCCTACAGGGTGGTGATGGAAACACCATATATTTT.

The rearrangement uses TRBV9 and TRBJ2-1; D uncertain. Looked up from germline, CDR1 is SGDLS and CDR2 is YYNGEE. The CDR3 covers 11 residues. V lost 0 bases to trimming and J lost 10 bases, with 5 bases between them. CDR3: CASSVEVEQFF. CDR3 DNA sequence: TGTGCCAGCAGCGTAGAAGTCGAGCAGTTCTTC.

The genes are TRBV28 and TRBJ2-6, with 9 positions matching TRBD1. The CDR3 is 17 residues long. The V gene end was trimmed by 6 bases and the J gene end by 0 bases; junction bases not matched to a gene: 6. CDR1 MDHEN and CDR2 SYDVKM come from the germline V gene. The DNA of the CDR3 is TGTGCCAGCAGGACCGGGACAGGGTTCTCTGGGGCCAACGTCCTGACTTTC. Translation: CASRTGTGFSGANVLTF.

CDR3 sequence: CASSSTGGVETQYF. CDR3 nucleotides: TGTGCCAGTAGTAGCACAGGGGGCGTAGAGACCCAGTACTTC. This sequence joins TRBV19 and TRBJ2-5; TRBD1 matches at 9 bases. With V trimmed by 4 bases and J by 4 bases, 4 bases remained unmatched. The CDR3 loop spans 14 amino acids. Germline assignment: CDR1 LNHDA and CDR2 SQIVND (reference sequence).

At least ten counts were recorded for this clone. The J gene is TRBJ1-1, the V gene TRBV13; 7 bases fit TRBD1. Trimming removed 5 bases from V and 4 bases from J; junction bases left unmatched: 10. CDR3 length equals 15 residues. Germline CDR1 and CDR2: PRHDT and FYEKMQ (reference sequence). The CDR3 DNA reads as TGTGCCAGCAGCGCCCGACAGGGAAAGGGCACTGAAGCTTTCTTT. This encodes CASSARQGKGTEAFF. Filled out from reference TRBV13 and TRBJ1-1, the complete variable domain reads AAGVIQSPRHLIKEKRETATLKCYPIPRHDTVYWYQQGPGQDPQFLISFYEKMQSDKGSIPDRFSAQQFSDYHSELNMSSLELGDSALYFCASSARQGKGTEAFFGQGTRLTVV.

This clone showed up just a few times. In DNA form, the CDR3 reads TGTGCCAGCAGCTTAAACGTCCAAGAGACCCAGTACTTC. Amino acids: CASSLNVQETQYF. This rearrangement joins TRBV7-2 to TRBJ2-5, with no clear D. The ends were cut back, 2 bases at V and 1 base at J, with 5 bases in the middle. The CDR3 totals 13 residues. Germline V gives CDR1 SGHTA, CDR2 FQGNSA.

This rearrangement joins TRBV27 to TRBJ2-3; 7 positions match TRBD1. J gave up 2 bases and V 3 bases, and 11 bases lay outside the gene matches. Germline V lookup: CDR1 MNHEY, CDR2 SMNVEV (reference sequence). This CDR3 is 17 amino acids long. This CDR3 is CASSFGIRGQVTDTQYF. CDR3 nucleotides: TGTGCCAGCAGTTTCGGAATTCGAGGACAGGTCACAGATACGCAGTATTTT.

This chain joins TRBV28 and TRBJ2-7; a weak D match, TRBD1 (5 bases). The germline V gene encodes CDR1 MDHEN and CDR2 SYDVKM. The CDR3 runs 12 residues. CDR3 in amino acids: CVVRQTSYEQYF. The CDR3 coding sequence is TGTGTTGTAAGACAGACCTCCTACGAGCAGTACTTC.

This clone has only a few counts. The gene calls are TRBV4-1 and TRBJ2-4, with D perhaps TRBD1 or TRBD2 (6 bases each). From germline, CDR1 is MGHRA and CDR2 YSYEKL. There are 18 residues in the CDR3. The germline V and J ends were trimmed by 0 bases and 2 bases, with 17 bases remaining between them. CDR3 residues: CASSQDPGEVKTKNIQYF. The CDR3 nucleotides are TGCGCCAGCAGCCAAGATCCAGGGGAGGTAAAAACCAAAAACATTCAGTACTTC.

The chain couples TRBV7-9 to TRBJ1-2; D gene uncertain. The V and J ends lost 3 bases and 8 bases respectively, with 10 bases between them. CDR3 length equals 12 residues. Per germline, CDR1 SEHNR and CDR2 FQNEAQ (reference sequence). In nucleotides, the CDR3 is TGTGCCAGCAGCTTCCAAGCTGGCGGCTACACCTTC. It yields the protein CASSFQAGGYTF.

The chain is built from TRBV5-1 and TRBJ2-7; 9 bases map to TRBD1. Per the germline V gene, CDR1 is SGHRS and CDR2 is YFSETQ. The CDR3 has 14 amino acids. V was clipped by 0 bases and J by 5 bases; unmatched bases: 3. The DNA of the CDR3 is TGCGCCAGCAGCTTGGATGGACAGGGGCACGAGCAGTACTTC. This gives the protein CASSLDGQGHEQYF.

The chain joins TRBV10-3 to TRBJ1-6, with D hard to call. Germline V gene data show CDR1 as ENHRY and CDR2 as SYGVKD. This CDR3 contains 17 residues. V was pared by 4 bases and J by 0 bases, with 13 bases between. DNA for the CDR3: TGTGCCATCAGTGGGGATCGGGAATTCTCCTATAATTCACCCCTCCACTTT. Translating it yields CAISGDREFSYNSPLHF.

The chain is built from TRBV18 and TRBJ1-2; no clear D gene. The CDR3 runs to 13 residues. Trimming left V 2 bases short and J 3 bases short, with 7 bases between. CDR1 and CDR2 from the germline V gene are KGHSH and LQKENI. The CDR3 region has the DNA TGTGCCAGCTCACCAGACGGCGACTATGGCTACACCTTC. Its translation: CASSPDGDYGYTF.

This chain's CDR3 is CASSLQGHGNTIYF. The CDR3 DNA reads TGTGCCAGCAGCTTACAGGGGCACGGAAACACCATATATTTT. The chain uses TRBV7-8 and TRBJ1-3, with D possibly matching TRBD1 (6 bases). Germline V CDR1 and CDR2: SGHVS, FQNEAQ. The CDR3 spans 14 residues. The ends were cut back, 2 bases at V and 4 bases at J, with 9 bases in the middle.

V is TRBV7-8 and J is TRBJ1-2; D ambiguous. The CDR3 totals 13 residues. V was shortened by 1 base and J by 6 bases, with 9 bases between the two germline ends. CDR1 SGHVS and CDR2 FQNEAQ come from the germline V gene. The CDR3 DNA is TGTGCCAGCAGCTTAGAGACATACAATGGCTACACCTTC. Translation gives CASSLETYNGYTF.

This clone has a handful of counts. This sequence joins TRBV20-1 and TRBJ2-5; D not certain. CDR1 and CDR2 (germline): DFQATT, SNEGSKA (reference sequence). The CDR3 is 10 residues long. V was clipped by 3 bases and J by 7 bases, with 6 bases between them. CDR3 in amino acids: CSASTGTQYF. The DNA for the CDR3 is TGCAGTGCTAGTACTGGGACCCAGTACTTC.

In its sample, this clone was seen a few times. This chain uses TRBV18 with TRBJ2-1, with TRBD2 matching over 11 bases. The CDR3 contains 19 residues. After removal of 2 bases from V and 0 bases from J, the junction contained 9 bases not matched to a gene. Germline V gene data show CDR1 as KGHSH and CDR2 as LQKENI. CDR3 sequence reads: CASSPVGTSGRSSYNEQFF. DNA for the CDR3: TGTGCCAGCTCACCAGTGGGGACTAGCGGAAGGAGCTCCTACAATGAGCAGTTCTTC.

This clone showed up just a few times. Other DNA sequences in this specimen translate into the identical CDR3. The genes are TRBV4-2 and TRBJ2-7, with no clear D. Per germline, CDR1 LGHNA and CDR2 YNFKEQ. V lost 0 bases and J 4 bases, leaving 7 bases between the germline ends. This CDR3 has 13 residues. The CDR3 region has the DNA TGTGCCAGCAGCCAAGATCTGGAATACGAGCAGTACTTC. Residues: CASSQDLEYEQYF.

CDR3 DNA sequence: TGCGCCAGCAGCCACGCGACAGGGTTTGGAAACACCATATATTTT. It encodes CASSHATGFGNTIYF. The chain employs TRBV4-3 and TRBJ1-3; TRBD1 aligns across 7 bases. CDR3 length equals 15 residues. CDR1 LGHNA and CDR2 YSLEER come from the germline V gene. The trim removed 3 bases at V and 3 bases at J, leaving 5 bases unmatched.

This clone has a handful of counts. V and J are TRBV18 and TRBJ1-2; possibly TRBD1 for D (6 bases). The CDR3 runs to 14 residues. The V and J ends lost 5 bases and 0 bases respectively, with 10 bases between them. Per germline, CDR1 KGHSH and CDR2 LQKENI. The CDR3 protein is CASSSGEANYGYTF. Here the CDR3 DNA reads TGTGCCAGCTCATCAGGGGAAGCTAACTATGGCTACACCTTC.

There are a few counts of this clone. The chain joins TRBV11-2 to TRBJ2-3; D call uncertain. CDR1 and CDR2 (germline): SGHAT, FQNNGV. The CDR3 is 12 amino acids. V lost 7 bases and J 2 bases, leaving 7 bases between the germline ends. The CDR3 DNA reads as TGTGCCAGCACCGGGTACACAGATACGCAGTATTTT. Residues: CASTGYTDTQYF.

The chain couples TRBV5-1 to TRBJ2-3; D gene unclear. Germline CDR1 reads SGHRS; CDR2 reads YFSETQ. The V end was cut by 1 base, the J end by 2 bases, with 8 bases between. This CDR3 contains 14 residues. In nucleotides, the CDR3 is TGCGCCAGCAGCTTGAACAGCTACACAGATACGCAGTATTTT. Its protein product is CASSLNSYTDTQYF.

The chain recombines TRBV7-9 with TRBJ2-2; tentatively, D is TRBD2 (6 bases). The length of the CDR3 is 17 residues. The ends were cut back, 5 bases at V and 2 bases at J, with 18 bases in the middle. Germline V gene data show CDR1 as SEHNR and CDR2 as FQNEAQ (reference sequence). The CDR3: CASSLLRDSLNTGELFF. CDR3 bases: TGTGCCAGCAGCCTCCTTCGGGACTCTTTAAACACCGGGGAGCTGTTTTTT.

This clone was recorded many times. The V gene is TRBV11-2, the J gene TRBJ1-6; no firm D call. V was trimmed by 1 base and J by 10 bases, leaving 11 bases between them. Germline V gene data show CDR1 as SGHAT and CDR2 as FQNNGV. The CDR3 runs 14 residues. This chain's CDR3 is CASSLGRDGSPLHF. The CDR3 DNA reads TGTGCCAGCAGCTTAGGAAGGGATGGGTCACCCCTCCACTTT.

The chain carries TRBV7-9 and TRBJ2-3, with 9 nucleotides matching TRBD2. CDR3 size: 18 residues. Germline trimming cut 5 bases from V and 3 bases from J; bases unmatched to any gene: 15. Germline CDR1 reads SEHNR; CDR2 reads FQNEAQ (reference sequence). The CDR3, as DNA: TGTGCCAGCAGCCTACCCCCCGGGGTAGCGGGGGAGACAGATACGCAGTATTTT. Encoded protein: CASSLPPGVAGETDTQYF.